This T cell receptor beta chain came from a study of cytomegalovirus exposure and HLA in healthy donors. In the PCR, 60 Vbeta and 13 Jbeta primers were used. Data came from immunoSEQ multiplex PCR; TCRdb stores just in-frame clones and leaves some out. The sample records almost 200,000 clones, roughly 85% being singletons. There are 18 residues in the CDR3. CDR1 is MNHNS and CDR2 is SASEGT in the germline V gene. V lost 1 base to trimming and J lost 0 bases; unmatched junction nucleotides: 8. Study results and limitations: In a later analysis, most CMV-associated TCR beta chains appeared HLA-restricted.

On this clone itself: Antigen specificity is unknown.

The chain couples TRBV6-1 to TRBJ2-3; TRBD2 aligns across 9 bases. The sequenced material came from PBMCs. The receptor comes from a woman younger than 45 in good health and CMV-seropositive. CDR3 in DNA: TGTGCCAGCAGTGAAGGAACCCTAGCGGGGCCTAGCACAGATACGCAGTATTTT. Translation gives CASSEGTLAGPSTDTQYF.